What follows are 32 T cell receptor beta chains derived from one specimen sequenced in a study of blood T cells in healthy people across ages. The use of a sample-barcoded 5' primer and a J-beta primer mix characterized a second PCR of about 7 to 12 cycles. Each CDR3 protein gets one entry after TCRdb re-called the 5' RACE reads with MiXCR. The data contain some 1.4 million distinct CDR3 sequences, about 43% of them singletons. The source material was blood. These receptors were obtained from a woman aged 18-35 years in good health.

This clonotype was counted between two and nine times. The CDR3 DNA reads TGTGCCAGCAGTGTTTCAAGGGGGGGCAATCAGCCCCAGCATTTT. It encodes CASSVSRGGNQPQHF. The V call is TRBV6-1, the J call TRBJ1-5, with D maybe TRBD1 (6 bases). Germline-derived CDR1 and CDR2 are MNHNS and SASEGT. The CDR3 loop spans 15 amino acids. Trimming removed 4 bases from V and 2 bases from J, with 12 bases in between.

In this sample, this clonotype turned up a few times. This chain connects TRBV12-5 to TRBJ2-1, with unresolved D. This CDR3 comprises 16 residues. Trimming removed 0 bases from V and 3 bases from J, with 12 bases in between. Germline assignment: CDR1 LGHNT and CDR2 FRNRAP. The CDR3: CASGLVWAGDYNEQFF. CDR3 sequence (DNA): TGTGCTAGTGGTTTGGTATGGGCTGGGGACTACAATGAGCAGTTCTTC.

This clonotype was counted between two and nine times. This chain links TRBV6-1 with TRBJ2-7; 15 bases fit TRBD2. J was trimmed by 0 bases and V by 6 bases; bases with no gene match: 6. The CDR3 consists of 17 residues. The germline CDR1 and CDR2 sequences are MNHNS and SASEGT. CDR3 sequence: CASRPGLAGGSSYEQYF. The CDR3 coding sequence is TGTGCCAGCAGACCGGGACTAGCGGGGGGCAGCTCCTACGAGCAGTACTTC.

V is TRBV20-1 and J is TRBJ2-7; possibly TRBD1 or TRBD2 for D (6 bases each). Germline V gives CDR1 DFQATT, CDR2 SNEGSKA (reference sequence). Trimming shortened V by 6 bases and J by 3 bases, and 15 bases separated the two germline ends. The CDR3 consists of 13 residues. Written as DNA, the CDR3 is TGCAGTGCCGCGGACGGAGGGGGCTACGAGCAGTACTTC. Its translation: CSAADGGGYEQYF.

The genes are TRBV4-2 and TRBJ2-1, with 9 positions matching TRBD2. The CDR3 consists of 16 residues. CDR1 and CDR2 from the germline V gene are LGHNA and YNFKEQ. The V segment lost 1 base and the J segment 3 bases; nucleotides outside the gene matches: 4. The CDR3: CASSQGPSGVYNEQFF. DNA for the CDR3: TGTGCCAGCAGCCAAGGCCCTAGCGGGGTCTACAATGAGCAGTTCTTC.

The chain combines TRBV13 with TRBJ2-3; 9 bases are a match to TRBD2. The germline V gene has CDR1 PRHDT and CDR2 FYEKMQ (reference sequence). This CDR3 is built from 17 residues. V lost 5 bases and J lost 6; bases outside the gene matches: 15. CDR3 sequence (DNA): TGTGCCAGCAGCCCCGCTGTAGTAGCGGGAGTAGTGGATACGCAGTATTTT. Translated: CASSPAVVAGVVDTQYF.

The chain links TRBV6-6 to TRBJ2-5; D remains unclear. The V gene lost 3 bases and the J gene lost 1 base, with 9 bases spanning the gap. Germline CDR1 is MNHNY and CDR2 is SVGAGI (reference sequence). This CDR3 region has 14 residues. Here the CDR3 reads CASSYRQTQETQYF. The DNA of the CDR3 is TGTGCCAGCAGTTATCGGCAGACCCAAGAGACCCAGTACTTC.

Regarding this clonotype: Just one base apart from a much larger clone, this may be a read error. The V call is TRBV5-1, the J call TRBJ2-5; D possibly matches TRBD1 or TRBD2 (5 bases each). The germline V gene has CDR1 SGHRS and CDR2 YFSETQ. This CDR3 region has 17 residues. The CDR3 region is CASSPGNRGLYQEAQYF. Here the CDR3 DNA reads TGCGCCAGCAGCCCAGGGAACCGGGGTCTTTACCAAGAGGCCCAGTACTTC.

This clonotype appeared a single time. The V and J genes are TRBV28 and TRBJ1-2; no firm D call. This CDR3 contains 17 residues. With 3 bases removed from V and 1 base from J, the gap between germline ends came to 18 bases. CDR1 and CDR2 from the germline V gene are MDHEN and SYDVKM. The CDR3 spells CASSFREPDLFNYGYTF. CDR3 coding DNA: TGTGCCAGCAGTTTCCGAGAGCCAGACCTTTTTAACTATGGCTACACCTTC.

This clonotype came up a few times. This chain connects TRBV7-9 to TRBJ2-3; D gene unclear. The germline CDR1 and CDR2 sequences are SEHNR and FQNEAQ (reference sequence). Trimming cost V 5 bases and J 1 base, with 16 bases left between them. The CDR3 length is 16 residues. CDR3 coding DNA: TGTGCCAGCAGCCCTAACAAGGTAGCCGGCACAGATACGCAGTATTTT. It codes for CASSPNKVAGTDTQYF.

The V and J genes are TRBV25-1 and TRBJ2-3; D possibly corresponds to TRBD1 (5 bases). This CDR3 is built from 16 residues. CDR1 MGHDK and CDR2 SYGVNS come from the germline V gene. Trimming pared 0 bases from V and 4 bases from J, leaving 14 bases between. The CDR3 reads CASSEYWQGEADTQYF. In DNA form, the CDR3 reads TGTGCCAGCAGTGAATACTGGCAGGGTGAAGCAGATACGCAGTATTTT.

The chain employs TRBV4-1 and TRBJ2-2, with TRBD1 identical over 7 bases. The CDR3 is 18 residues long. CDR1 is MGHRA, CDR2 YSYEKL, per germline. V was clipped by 5 bases and J by 6 bases; unmatched bases: 18. CDR3 nucleotide sequence: TGCGCCAGCAGCATACAAGAGGTCAGGGGGAGTTATTCCGGGGAGCTGTTTTTT. It translates to CASSIQEVRGSYSGELFF.

This clonotype was counted a single time. This chain links TRBV11-2 with TRBJ2-5; 9 nucleotides align to TRBD2. The CDR3 covers 18 residues. Losses at the gene ends were 3 bases for V and 5 bases for J; bases not matched to a gene: 16. Germline assignment: CDR1 SGHAT and CDR2 FQNNGV. The CDR3 sequence is CASSLDAGGPFSAETQYF. The CDR3 DNA reads as TGTGCCAGCAGCTTGGATGCGGGAGGGCCTTTTAGTGCCGAGACCCAGTACTTC. Full variable domain (outside the CDR3, taken from reference TRBV11-2 and TRBJ2-5): EAGVAQSPRYKIIEKRQSVAFWCNPISGHATLYWYQQILGQGPKLLIQFQNNGVVDDSQLPKDRFSAERLKGVDSTLKIQPAKLEDSAVYLCASSLDAGGPFSAETQYFGPGTRLLVL.

This clonotype was counted at least ten times. This chain uses TRBV5-1 with TRBJ2-1; perhaps TRBD1 as D (5 bases). The CDR3 totals 15 residues. Germline CDR1 SGHRS, CDR2 YFSETQ. The ends were cut back, 9 bases at V and 6 bases at J, with 22 bases in the middle. CDR3 in DNA: TGCGCCACCAATACCGGTGACAGAACCGCCAATGAGCAGTTCTTC. Amino acids: CATNTGDRTANEQFF.

The rearrangement joins TRBV7-2 to TRBJ2-3; D gene unclear. Germline-derived CDR1 and CDR2 are SGHTA and FQGNSA. V was pared by 1 base and J by 2 bases, with 4 bases between. The CDR3 covers 13 residues. CDR3 DNA: TGTACCAGCAGCTTAGGATTCACAGATACGCAGTATTTT. Its protein product is CTSSLGFTDTQYF.

The rearrangement uses TRBV20-1 and TRBJ1-2, with no clear D. CDR3 length equals 13 residues. The germline V and J ends were trimmed by 0 bases and 4 bases, with 9 bases remaining between them. Germline V gene lookup returns CDR1 DFQATT and CDR2 SNEGSKA (reference sequence). CDR3 loop: CSARDHRGYGYTF. CDR3 bases: TGCAGTGCTAGAGATCATCGGGGCTATGGCTACACCTTC.

This chain's CDR3 is CASSITGTGENEQYF. The CDR3 coding sequence is TGTGCCAGCAGCATTACCGGGACAGGGGAAAACGAGCAGTACTTC. The chain combines TRBV7-3 with TRBJ2-4, with 10 bases lining up with TRBD1. The J call may not be correct, given that the DNA end is closer to TRBJ2-7. Germline CDR1 reads SGHTA; CDR2 reads FQGTGA. The CDR3 extends over 15 amino acids.

The chain employs TRBV12-5 and TRBJ1-2; 10 nucleotides agree with TRBD1. J gave up 6 bases and V 5 bases, and 9 bases lay outside the gene matches. The CDR3 runs 15 residues. Germline V lookup: CDR1 LGHNT, CDR2 FRNRAP. The CDR3 here is CASGARGQGFDGYTF. The CDR3 DNA sequence: TGTGCTAGTGGTGCCAGGGGACAGGGGTTCGATGGCTACACCTTC.

The chain couples TRBV12-3 or TRBV12-4 to TRBJ1-1; D is unresolved. Trimming left V 6 bases short and J 1 base short, with 18 bases between. This CDR3 is 16 amino acids long. CDR3 region: CASSPRRARENTEAFF. The DNA for the CDR3 is TGTGCCAGCAGCCCCCGCCGTGCCCGGGAGAACACTGAAGCTTTCTTT.

This clonotype was recorded many times. The rearrangement uses TRBV27 and TRBJ2-1, with 7 bases that match TRBD2. The CDR3 consists of 14 residues. J gave up 1 base and V 10 bases, and 7 bases lay outside the gene matches. The germline V gene has CDR1 MNHEY and CDR2 SMNVEV (reference sequence). The CDR3 reads CATTAGESYNEQFF. The CDR3, as DNA: TGTGCCACCACCGCGGGGGAATCCTACAATGAGCAGTTCTTC.

The V call is TRBV20-1, the J call TRBJ2-1; 8 bases are a match to TRBD1. Germline CDR1 reads DFQATT; CDR2 reads SNEGSKA (reference sequence). The CDR3 length is 11 residues. J gave up 10 bases and V 5 bases, and 4 bases lay outside the gene matches. CDR3 in amino acids: CSALTGGEQFF. CDR3 DNA sequence: TGCAGTGCTTTAACAGGGGGAGAGCAGTTCTTC.

This clonotype appeared many times. V and J are TRBV20-1 and TRBJ1-1; unclear D gene. V was trimmed by 1 base and J by 1 base, leaving 7 bases between them. This CDR3 spans 13 amino acids. Germline V lookup: CDR1 DFQATT, CDR2 SNEGSKA (reference sequence). The CDR3 sequence: CSARGSQNTEAFF. The CDR3 nucleotides read TGCAGTGCTAGAGGCAGTCAGAACACTGAAGCTTTCTTT.

Concerning this clonotype itself: Relative to the germline gene, one junction end is altered; a read error may explain this. The rearrangement joins TRBV9 to TRBJ2-1; TRBD2 matches at 10 bases. The CDR3 contains 16 residues. Germline CDR1 and CDR2: SGDLS and YYNGEE. The CDR3 DNA follows: TGTGCCGGCAGCCCTAAAGGACTAGCGGCCTACAATGAGCAGTTCTTC. Protein product: CAGSPKGLAAYNEQFF.

This clonotype was seen a few times. V and J are TRBV9 and TRBJ2-5; 10 nucleotides agree with TRBD1. The DNA end is a closer match to TRBJ2-7, so the J assignment may be wrong. Germline V gene sequence: CDR1 SGDLS, CDR2 YYNGEE. This CDR3 spans 15 amino acids. This CDR3 reads CASSAEDRGFYEQYF. CDR3 coding DNA: TGTGCCAGCAGCGCCGAGGACAGGGGGTTTTACGAGCAGTACTTC.

This clonotype has more than one count but fewer than ten. V is TRBV11-2 and J is TRBJ2-5, with TRBD2 identical over 7 bases. Germline trimming cut 1 base from V and 5 bases from J; bases unmatched to any gene: 7. The CDR3 consists of 15 residues. Germline-derived CDR1 and CDR2 are SGHAT and FQNNGV. The CDR3 loop reads CASSLGRLASETQYF. DNA for the CDR3: TGTGCCAGCAGCTTAGGACGACTAGCATCGGAGACCCAGTACTTC.

The chain uses TRBV7-2 and TRBJ1-1; TRBD1 agrees at 10 bases. The junction had 3 bases not matched to a gene; V was cut back by 1 base and J by 4 bases. Germline V CDR1 and CDR2: SGHTA, FQGNSA. This CDR3 region has 15 residues. For the CDR3, the DNA is TGTGCCAGCAGCTTAGATGACAGGGGGCTCACTGAAGCTTTCTTT. This codes for CASSLDDRGLTEAFF.

The chain couples TRBV27 to TRBJ2-7, with TRBD2 matching 9 bases. The CDR3 runs to 15 residues. V lost 4 bases, J lost 2 bases, and 6 bases stayed unmatched. Germline CDR1 reads MNHEY; CDR2 reads SMNVEV (reference sequence). The CDR3: CASSSPTSGPYEQYF. CDR3 bases: TGTGCCAGCAGTTCCCCGACTAGCGGTCCCTACGAGCAGTACTTC.

The V call is TRBV9, the J call TRBJ2-7; 8 bases are a match to TRBD2. The CDR3 runs 15 residues. Germline V lookup: CDR1 SGDLS, CDR2 YYNGEE. The V gene end was trimmed by 3 bases and the J gene end by 1 base; junction bases not matched to a gene: 6. CDR3 sequence: CASSAGGTQSYEQYF. The CDR3 DNA is TGTGCCAGCAGCGCGGGGGGGACCCAATCCTACGAGCAGTACTTC.

This clonotype was observed a few times. The rearrangement uses TRBV12-3 or TRBV12-4 and TRBJ1-2, with 7 bases lining up with TRBD1. The CDR3 totals 13 residues. The ends lost 7 bases at V and 5 bases at J; junction bases unmatched: 7. In DNA, the CDR3 is TGTGCCAGCAATGACAGGGATTGGTATGGCTACACCTTC. It specifies CASNDRDWYGYTF.

This clonotype was observed a few times. The chain has TRBV27 and TRBJ2-3; TRBD2 agrees at 8 bases. The germline CDR1 and CDR2 sequences are MNHEY and SMNVEV (reference sequence). The CDR3 totals 14 residues. Trimming at V came to 7 bases and at J to 2 bases, leaving 5 bases not matched to a gene. The DNA of the CDR3 is TGTGCCAGCACGCAGCGGGGGTACACAGATACGCAGTATTTT. Translated: CASTQRGYTDTQYF.

The chain couples TRBV20-1 to TRBJ2-7; 7 nucleotides agree with TRBD2. The V and J ends lost 5 bases and 9 bases, in that order; junction bases with no gene match: 10. The V gene's germline CDR1 is DFQATT and CDR2 SNEGSKA (reference sequence). The CDR3 consists of 12 residues. The CDR3 here is CSAHMGGKGQYF. CDR3 bases: TGCAGTGCTCACATGGGGGGGAAAGGGCAGTACTTC.

The chain carries TRBV7-2 and TRBJ2-1; 9 bases fit TRBD1. Unmatched junction bases numbered 7, after V lost 0 bases and J lost 7 bases. Germline V gives CDR1 SGHTA, CDR2 FQGNSA. The CDR3 has 16 amino acids. The DNA of the CDR3 is TGTGCCAGCAGCTTAGCCGGGACAGGGATCTATAATGAGCAGTTCTTC. It yields the protein CASSLAGTGIYNEQFF.